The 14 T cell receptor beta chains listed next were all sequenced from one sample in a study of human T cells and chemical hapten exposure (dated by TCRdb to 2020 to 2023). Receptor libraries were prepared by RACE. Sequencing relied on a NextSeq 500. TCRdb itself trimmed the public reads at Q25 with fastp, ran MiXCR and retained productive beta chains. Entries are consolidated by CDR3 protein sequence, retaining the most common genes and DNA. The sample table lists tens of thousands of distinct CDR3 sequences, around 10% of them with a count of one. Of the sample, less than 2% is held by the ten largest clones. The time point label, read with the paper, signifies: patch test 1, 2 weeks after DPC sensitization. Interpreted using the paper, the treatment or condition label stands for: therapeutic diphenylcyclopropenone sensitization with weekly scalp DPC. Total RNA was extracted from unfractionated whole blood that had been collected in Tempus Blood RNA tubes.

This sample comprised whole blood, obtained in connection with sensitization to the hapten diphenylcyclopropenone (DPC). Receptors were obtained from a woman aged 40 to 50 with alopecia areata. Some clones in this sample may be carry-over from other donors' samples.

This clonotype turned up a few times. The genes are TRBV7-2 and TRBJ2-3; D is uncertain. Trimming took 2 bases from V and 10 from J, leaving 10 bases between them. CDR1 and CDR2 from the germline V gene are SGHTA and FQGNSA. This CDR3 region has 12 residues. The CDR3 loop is CASSLMVLAQYF. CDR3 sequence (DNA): TGTGCCAGCAGCTTAATGGTCCTAGCGCAGTATTTT. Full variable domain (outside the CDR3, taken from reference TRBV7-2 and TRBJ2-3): GAGVSQSPSNKVTEKGKDVELRCDPISGHTALYWYRQSLGQGLEFLIYFQGNSAPDKSGLPSDRFSAERTGGSVSTLTIQRTQQEDSAVYLCASSLMVLAQYFGPGTRLTVL.

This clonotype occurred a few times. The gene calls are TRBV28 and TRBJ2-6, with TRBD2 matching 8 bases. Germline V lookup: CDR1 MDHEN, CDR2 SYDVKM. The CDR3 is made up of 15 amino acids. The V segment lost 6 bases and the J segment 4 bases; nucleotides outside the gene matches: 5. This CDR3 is CASRSRLAGANVLTF. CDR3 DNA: TGTGCCAGCAGAAGTCGACTAGCGGGGGCCAACGTCCTGACTTTC.

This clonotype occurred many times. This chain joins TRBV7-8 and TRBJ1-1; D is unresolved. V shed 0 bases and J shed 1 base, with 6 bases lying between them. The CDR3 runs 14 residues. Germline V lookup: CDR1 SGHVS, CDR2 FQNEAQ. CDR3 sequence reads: CASSLAVGNTEAFF. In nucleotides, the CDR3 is TGTGCCAGCAGCTTAGCTGTGGGGAACACTGAAGCTTTCTTT.

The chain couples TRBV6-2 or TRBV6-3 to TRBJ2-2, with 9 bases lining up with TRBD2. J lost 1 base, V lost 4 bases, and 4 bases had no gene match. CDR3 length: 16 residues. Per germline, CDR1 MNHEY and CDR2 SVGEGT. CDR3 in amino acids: CASSWGTSLNTGELFF. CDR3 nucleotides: TGTGCCAGCAGTTGGGGGACTAGCTTGAACACCGGGGAGCTGTTTTTT.

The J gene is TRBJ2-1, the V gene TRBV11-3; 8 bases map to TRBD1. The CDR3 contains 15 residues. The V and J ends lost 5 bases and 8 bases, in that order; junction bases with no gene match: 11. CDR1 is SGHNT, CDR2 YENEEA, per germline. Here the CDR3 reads CASSSGQGAEDEQFF. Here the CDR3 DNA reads TGTGCCAGCAGCAGTGGACAGGGAGCAGAGGATGAGCAGTTCTTC.

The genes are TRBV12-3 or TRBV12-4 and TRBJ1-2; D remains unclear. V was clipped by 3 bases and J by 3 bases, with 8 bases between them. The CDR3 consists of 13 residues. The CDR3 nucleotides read TGTGCCAGCAGTTTGGGCCAGGACTATGGCTACACCTTC. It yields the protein CASSLGQDYGYTF.

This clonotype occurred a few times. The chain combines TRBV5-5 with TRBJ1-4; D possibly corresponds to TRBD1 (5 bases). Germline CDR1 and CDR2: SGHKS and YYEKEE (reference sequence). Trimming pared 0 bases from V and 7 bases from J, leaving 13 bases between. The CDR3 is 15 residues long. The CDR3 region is CASSLGPGMSEKLFF. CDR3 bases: TGTGCCAGCAGCTTGGGGCCAGGGATGAGTGAAAAACTGTTTTTT. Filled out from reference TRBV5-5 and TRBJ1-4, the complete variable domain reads DAGVTQSPTHLIKTRGQQVTLRCSPISGHKSVSWYQQVLGQGPQFIFQYYEKEERGRGNFPDRFSARQFPNYSSELNVNALLLGDSALYLCASSLGPGMSEKLFFGSGTQLSVL.

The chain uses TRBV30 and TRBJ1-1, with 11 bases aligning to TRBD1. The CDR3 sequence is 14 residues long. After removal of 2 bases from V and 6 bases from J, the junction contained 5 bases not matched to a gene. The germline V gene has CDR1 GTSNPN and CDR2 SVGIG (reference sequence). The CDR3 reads CAWSPGQGASEAFF. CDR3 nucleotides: TGTGCCTGGAGTCCCGGACAGGGGGCTTCTGAAGCTTTCTTT.

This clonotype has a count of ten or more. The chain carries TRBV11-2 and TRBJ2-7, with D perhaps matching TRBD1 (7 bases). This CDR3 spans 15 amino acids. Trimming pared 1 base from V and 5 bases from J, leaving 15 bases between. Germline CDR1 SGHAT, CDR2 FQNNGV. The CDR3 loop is CASSLAPTGEDEQYF. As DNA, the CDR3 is TGTGCCAGCAGCTTAGCTCCCACAGGGGAGGACGAGCAGTACTTC.

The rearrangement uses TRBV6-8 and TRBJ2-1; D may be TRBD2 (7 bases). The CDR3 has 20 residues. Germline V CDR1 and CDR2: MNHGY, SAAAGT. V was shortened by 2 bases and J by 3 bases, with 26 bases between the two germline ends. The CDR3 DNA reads TGTGCCAGCAGTTACCTCTTAGGGGGGGACCCAACACAGGACTACAATGAGCAGTTCTTC. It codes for CASSYLLGGDPTQDYNEQFF.

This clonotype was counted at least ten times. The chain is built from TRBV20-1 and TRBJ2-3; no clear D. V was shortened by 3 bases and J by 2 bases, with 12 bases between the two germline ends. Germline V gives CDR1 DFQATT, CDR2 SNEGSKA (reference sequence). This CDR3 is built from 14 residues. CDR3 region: CSARDAQITDTQYF. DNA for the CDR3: TGCAGTGCTAGGGACGCGCAAATCACAGATACGCAGTATTTT.

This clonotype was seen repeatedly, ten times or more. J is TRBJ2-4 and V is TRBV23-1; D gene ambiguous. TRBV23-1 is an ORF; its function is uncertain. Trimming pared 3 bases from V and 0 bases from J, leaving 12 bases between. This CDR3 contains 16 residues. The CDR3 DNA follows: TGCGCCAGCAGTCACCTAACAAGCAAAGCCAAAAACATTCAGTACTTC. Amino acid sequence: CASSHLTSKAKNIQYF.

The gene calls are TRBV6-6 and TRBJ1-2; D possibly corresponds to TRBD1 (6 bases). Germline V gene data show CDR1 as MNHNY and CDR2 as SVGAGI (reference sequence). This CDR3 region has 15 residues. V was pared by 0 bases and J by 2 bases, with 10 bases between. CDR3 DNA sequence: TGTGCCAGCAGTTACTCGAGTCAGGGGAACTATGGCTACACCTTC. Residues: CASSYSSQGNYGYTF.

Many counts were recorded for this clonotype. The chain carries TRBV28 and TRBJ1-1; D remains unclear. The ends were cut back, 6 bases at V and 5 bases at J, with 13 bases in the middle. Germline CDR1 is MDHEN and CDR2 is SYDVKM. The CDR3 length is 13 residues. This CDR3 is CASRKPSITEAFF. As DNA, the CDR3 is TGTGCCAGCAGGAAGCCATCCATTACTGAAGCTTTCTTT.